Each of the 26 T cell receptor beta chains below was sequenced from the same sample in a study of T cells after yellow fever vaccination. TCRdb reanalysed the 5' RACE reads using MiXCR and keeps one entry per CDR3 protein. The sample consists of 450,000 to 550,000 distinct CDR3 sequences, 20% to 25% of them appearing once. Material: PBMCs, obtained about 20 days after the first yellow fever vaccination. Source of these receptors: a man aged 18 to 30 who received the YFV17D yellow fever vaccine.

This clonotype was observed at least ten times. The V call is TRBV12-3 or TRBV12-4, the J call TRBJ2-4, with a tentative D call TRBD1 (6 bases). The V end was cut by 4 bases, the J end by 3 bases, with 10 bases between. The CDR3 is made up of 14 amino acids. CDR3 in DNA: TGTGCCAGCAGTTGGACAGCTTTCAAAAACATTCAGTACTTC. Protein sequence: CASSWTAFKNIQYF.

The chain employs TRBV4-1 and TRBJ2-7, with TRBD1 identical over 7 bases. The junction had 2 bases not matched to a gene; V was cut back by 1 base and J by 2 bases. The CDR3 covers 14 residues. Germline V gives CDR1 MGHRA, CDR2 YSYEKL. The CDR3 region has the DNA TGCGCCAGCAGCCAAGTGACAGGGCCCTACGAGCAGTACTTC. Translated, it gives CASSQVTGPYEQYF.

This clonotype has more than one count but fewer than ten. V is TRBV7-2 and J is TRBJ1-2; D not certain. CDR1 and CDR2 from the germline V gene are SGHTA and FQGNSA. V lost 0 bases and J lost 3, with 8 bases in between. This CDR3 region has 14 residues. CDR3 region: CASSLAGRDYGYTF. In DNA, the CDR3 is TGTGCCAGCAGCTTAGCCGGGAGAGACTATGGCTACACCTTC.

This clonotype was observed many times. V is TRBV5-1 and J is TRBJ2-3; a possible D gene is TRBD2 (7 bases). Looked up from germline, CDR1 is SGHRS and CDR2 is YFSETQ. CDR3 length equals 14 residues. The V end was cut by 9 bases, the J end by 2 bases, with 16 bases between. In DNA, the CDR3 is TGCGCCACCTCCGGCGGGGGCCTCACAGATACGCAGTATTTT. Protein: CATSGGGLTDTQYF.

This chain connects TRBV10-3 to TRBJ2-7; TRBD1 might be the D (5 bases). V dropped 2 bases and J dropped 5 bases, with 10 bases sitting between them. The CDR3 length is 13 residues. Germline lookup yields CDR1 ENHRY and CDR2 SYGVKD. The CDR3 nucleotides read TGTGCCATCAGTGAGGTGACAGTTAACGAGCAGTACTTC. Its protein product is CAISEVTVNEQYF.

The genes are TRBV12-3 or TRBV12-4 and TRBJ1-6; 8 bases match TRBD1. J gave up 9 bases and V 6 bases, and 7 bases lay outside the gene matches. The length of the CDR3 is 14 residues. The DNA of the CDR3 is TGTGCCAGCAGCAAAGGGACAGGCATTTCACCCCTCCACTTT. The encoded protein is CASSKGTGISPLHF.

A few counts support this clonotype. This sequence joins TRBV7-3 and TRBJ1-1, with D unclear. Trimming left V 5 bases short and J 6 bases short, with 10 bases between. Germline CDR1 SGHTA, CDR2 FQGTGA. The CDR3 is made up of 12 amino acids. CDR3 nucleotides: TGTGCCAGCAGCGGAACTTTCGCTGAAGCTTTCTTT. This encodes CASSGTFAEAFF.

There are a few counts of this clonotype. J is TRBJ1-5 and V is TRBV4-1; the match to TRBD1 covers 9 bases. V lost 5 bases, J lost 3 bases, and 8 bases stayed unmatched. The CDR3 is 16 amino acids. CDR1 MGHRA and CDR2 YSYEKL come from the germline V gene. CDR3 in DNA: TGCGCCAGCAGCTCTACCGGGACAGGGAACAATCAGCCCCAGCATTTT. Encoded protein: CASSSTGTGNNQPQHF.

This clonotype was observed at least ten times. V and J are TRBV11-2 and TRBJ2-1, with D maybe TRBD2 (6 bases). The CDR3 has 12 residues. Germline V CDR1 and CDR2: SGHAT, FQNNGV. Trimming removed 2 bases from V and 12 bases from J, with 11 bases in between. The chain's CDR3 is CASSLNWDSQFF. CDR3 nucleotide sequence: TGTGCCAGCAGCTTAAATTGGGACTCGCAGTTCTTC.

This clonotype was seen many times. This chain links TRBV10-3 with TRBJ1-2; D unresolved. V dropped 3 bases and J dropped 8 bases, with 13 bases sitting between them. CDR1 is ENHRY, CDR2 SYGVKD, per germline. The CDR3 is 13 amino acids. The CDR3 DNA sequence: TGTGCCATCAGTGATCAAAACCTGGAGGGCTACACCTTC. This encodes CAISDQNLEGYTF.

The V gene is TRBV6-1, the J gene TRBJ1-2; D is perhaps TRBD1 (5 bases). The CDR3 has 15 residues. V lost 5 bases, J lost 2 bases, and 15 bases lay in between. Germline V lookup: CDR1 MNHNS, CDR2 SASEGT. CDR3 sequence reads: CASSIRDGPNYGYTF. The DNA of the CDR3 is TGTGCCAGCAGTATCCGGGACGGTCCCAACTATGGCTACACCTTC.

This chain joins TRBV12-3 or TRBV12-4 and TRBJ2-5; the D gene is possibly TRBD1 (6 bases). CDR3 size: 14 residues. V dropped 6 bases and J dropped 2 bases, with 13 bases sitting between them. The CDR3 is CASRRSDRQETQYF. The CDR3 DNA follows: TGTGCCAGCAGGCGATCCGACAGGCAAGAGACCCAGTACTTC.

This clonotype was detected only a few times. This sequence joins TRBV5-4 and TRBJ2-3; perhaps TRBD1 as D (5 bases). This CDR3 has 15 amino acids. From germline, CDR1 is SGHNT and CDR2 YYREEE (reference sequence). Deletions cut 3 bases from V and 2 bases from J, with 13 bases between. The CDR3 nucleotides are TGTGCCAGCAGCTCGGACAAGGACCACACAGATACGCAGTATTTT. This sequence encodes CASSSDKDHTDTQYF. Together with reference TRBV5-4 and TRBJ2-3, the CDR3 gives the full variable domain: ETGVTQSPTHLIKTRGQQVTLRCSSQSGHNTVSWYQQALGQGPQFIFQYYREEENGRGNFPPRFSGLQFPNYSSELNVNALELDDSALYLCASSSDKDHTDTQYFGPGTRLTVL.

The V and J genes are TRBV2 and TRBJ2-1, with 9 bases lining up with TRBD2. Germline CDR1 and CDR2: SNHLY and FYNNEI. The CDR3 covers 13 residues. V lost 8 bases and J lost 4; bases outside the gene matches: 3. CDR3 in DNA: TGTGCCAGCGGGACTAGCTATTACAATGAGCAGTTCTTC. This codes for CASGTSYYNEQFF.

This clonotype occurred a few times. The V and J genes are TRBV28 and TRBJ2-3; 10 nucleotides align to TRBD2. The CDR3 sequence is 16 residues long. Trimming took 2 bases from V and 6 from J; bases not matched to a gene: 8. Germline loops: CDR1 MDHEN, CDR2 SYDVKM. CDR3 coding DNA: TGTGCCAGCAGTTTACCTAGCGGGGGATTCAGGGATACGCAGTATTTT. Protein sequence: CASSLPSGGFRDTQYF. Supplemented by reference TRBV28 and TRBJ2-3, the full variable domain reads DVKVTQSSRYLVKRTGEKVFLECVQDMDHENMFWYRQDPGLGLRLIYFSYDVKMKEKGDIPEGYSVSREKKERFSLILESASTNQTSMYLCASSLPSGGFRDTQYFGPGTRLTVL.

This clonotype was counted a few times. The gene calls are TRBV15 and TRBJ1-1; perhaps TRBD1 as D (6 bases). Germline loops: CDR1 LNHNV, CDR2 YYDKDF (reference sequence). Deletions cut 5 bases from V and 2 bases from J, with 12 bases between. The CDR3 is 14 amino acids. The CDR3, as DNA: TGTGCCACCAGCGGGGGACACCTAAACACTGAAGCTTTCTTT. Amino acids: CATSGGHLNTEAFF.

This clonotype was found a few times. The chain combines TRBV10-3 with TRBJ2-7, with D possibly being TRBD2 (6 bases). Germline CDR1 and CDR2: ENHRY and SYGVKD. With 0 bases removed from V and 1 base from J, the gap between germline ends came to 7 bases. This CDR3 contains 14 residues. CDR3 residues: CAISESSGSYEQYF. The CDR3, as DNA: TGTGCCATCAGTGAGTCTAGCGGATCCTACGAGCAGTACTTC.

The V and J genes are TRBV5-4 and TRBJ2-6; D unclear. Germline values: CDR1 SGHNT, CDR2 YYREEE (reference sequence). The CDR3 length is 15 residues. V lost 5 bases to trimming and J lost 0 bases, with 9 bases between them. CDR3 in amino acids: CASRYWGSGANVLTF. The CDR3 DNA sequence: TGTGCCAGCAGGTACTGGGGCTCTGGGGCCAACGTCCTGACTTTC.

J is TRBJ2-2 and V is TRBV4-3; D is unclear. The V end was cut by 0 bases, the J end by 5 bases, with 7 bases between. The CDR3 has 14 amino acids. CDR1 is LGHNA, CDR2 YSLEER, per germline. For the CDR3, the DNA is TGCGCCAGCAGCCAAGATGGGGATACCGGGGAGCTGTTTTTT. It codes for CASSQDGDTGELFF.

This clonotype was seen only a few times. V is TRBV13 and J is TRBJ2-3, with D perhaps TRBD2 (8 bases). Germline CDR1 is PRHDT and CDR2 is FYEKMQ (reference sequence). Between the trimmed V and J ends, which lost 3 bases and 0 bases, there was a span of 31 bases. CDR3 size: 22 residues. DNA for the CDR3: TGTGCCAGCAGCTTCCGGGACAGCCTTAGAATAGCGGGGACCGCTAGCACAGATACGCAGTATTTT. This codes for CASSFRDSLRIAGTASTDTQYF.

The chain is built from TRBV4-2 and TRBJ2-1, with D hard to call. The CDR3 contains 15 residues. V lost 0 bases and J 0 bases, leaving 6 bases between the germline ends. Germline CDR1 LGHNA, CDR2 YNFKEQ. CDR3 sequence: CASSQEESSYNEQFF. CDR3 DNA sequence: TGTGCCAGCAGCCAAGAGGAGAGCTCCTACAATGAGCAGTTCTTC.

This clonotype was counted between two and nine times. CDR3 in DNA: TGTGCCAGCAGTTCCTGGGGGGGGCCAGACTATGGCTACACCTTC. Protein sequence: CASSSWGGPDYGYTF. The V and J genes are TRBV6-5 and TRBJ1-2; tentatively, D is TRBD1 (6 bases). The CDR3 sequence is 15 residues long. The germline gives CDR1 MNHEY, CDR2 SVGAGI. Trimming left V 4 bases short and J 3 bases short, with 15 bases between.

The chain joins TRBV4-1 to TRBJ2-7; D possibly corresponds to TRBD1 (6 bases). Germline CDR1 MGHRA, CDR2 YSYEKL. This CDR3 contains 18 residues. Trimming took off 8 bases at V and 1 base at J, with 27 bases between the two ends. CDR3: CASSQNQGSRALSYEQYF. As DNA, the CDR3 is TGCGCCAGCTCCCAAAACCAGGGGTCCCGAGCTCTATCCTACGAGCAGTACTTC.

J is TRBJ1-5 and V is TRBV6-2 or TRBV6-3, with D tentatively TRBD1 (6 bases). The length of the CDR3 is 12 residues. The germline V gene has CDR1 MNHEY and CDR2 SVGEGT. Trimming took off 4 bases at V and 10 bases at J, with 11 bases between the two ends. The DNA for the CDR3 is TGTGCCAGCAGTTCCTACAGGGCCCCCCAGCATTTT. Translated: CASSSYRAPQHF.

In this sample, this clonotype turned up a few times. The chain couples TRBV7-6 to TRBJ2-5; 8 nucleotides align to TRBD1. V trimming: 5 bases; J trimming: 4 bases; junction bases outside the gene matches: 12. Looked up from germline, CDR1 is SGHVS and CDR2 is FNYEAQ. The CDR3 loop spans 16 amino acids. CDR3 DNA sequence: TGTGCCAGCAGCCCTGGACAGGGAGGAATCTCAGAGACCCAGTACTTC. Its translation: CASSPGQGGISETQYF.

This clonotype turned up a few times. The genes are TRBV9 and TRBJ2-2; 14 bases are a match to TRBD2. Germline trimming cut 4 bases from V and 1 base from J; bases unmatched to any gene: 6. The length of the CDR3 is 18 residues. Germline V gene sequence: CDR1 SGDLS, CDR2 YYNGEE. CDR3 amino acids: CASSLLGTSGGNTGELFF. CDR3 DNA: TGTGCCAGCAGCTTGTTGGGGACTAGCGGGGGGAACACCGGGGAGCTGTTTTTT.